This T cell receptor beta chain was retrieved from a study of beta chain features in type 1 diabetes. General study points: In every one of the four CD4+ subsets, TCRB CDR3s were moderately but significantly shorter in Type 1 diabetes patients. Insertion counts at VDJ junctions were lower in type 1 diabetes patients, who also showed more deletions there.

About this clone itself: The antigen remains undetermined.

The study reverse transcribed the entire isolated RNA, so it sequenced expressed TCRB transcripts. About 3.7 million reads per sample were averaged for naive, central memory and regulatory samples. Some clones are missing from TCRdb's copy, which holds only in-frame ones; the method was immunoSEQ multiplex PCR. The sample has around 450,000 clones; over 9.5% are singletons. V gave up 6 bases and J gave up 3 bases, with 9 bases separating them. The CDR3 extends over 11 amino acids. Germline CDR1 DFQATT, CDR2 SNEGSKA (reference sequence). The chain has TRBV20-1 and TRBJ2-7, with D possibly matching TRBD2 (5 bases). The material sequenced was naive CD4+ T cells from blood. The source is a woman in her late teens or twenties in good health. The CDR3 DNA follows: TGCAGTGCCGGACTTGTCTACGAGCAGTACGTC. This gives the protein CSAGLVYEQYV.